The clone carrying this T cell receptor beta chain has ten or more counts. Its antigen is as yet unknown. Using RNA transcripts as the source, TCR beta CDR3 regions were amplified. The TCR CDR3 first-round RT-PCR relied on the HTBI primer set. Via MiXCR, TCRdb re-called the multiplex PCR reads, giving one row per CDR3 protein. This sample yields about 530,000 distinct CDR3 sequences, of which 15% to 20% are seen a single time; 17% belongs to the top ten. The data are from a study of T cells in Graves' hyperthyroidism and ophthalmopathy. Study results and limitations: The model predicted ophthalmopathy a median around six months before onset.

The PBMCs studied were ones that came from roughly 11 ml fresh peripheral blood. Material for sequencing was blood. This receptor was obtained from a woman aged 18-29 years with Graves' ophthalmopathy.

The CDR3 bases are TGTGCCAGCAGTCCAGGGGTCACGCGGGTAGAGACCCAGTACTTC. Translating gives CASSPGVTRVETQYF. The chain joins TRBV28 to TRBJ2-5; possible D gene TRBD1, 6 bases. Germline loops: CDR1 MDHEN, CDR2 SYDVKM. V was shortened by 5 bases and J by 4 bases, with 17 bases between the two germline ends. The CDR3 contains 15 residues.